These T cell receptor beta chains were read from a single sample in a study of shared clonotypes between healthy human individuals. Clones were sequenced by immunoSEQ multiplex PCR, and TCRdb holds only the in-frame ones, with some missing. The sample yields about 980,000 clones, less than 85% seen once. Material: memory CD4+ T cells sorted from blood. All receptors derive from a young man in good health. The CDR3 runs from the conserved cysteine through the conserved F or W. D genes are given only for firm matches. The listing skips clone size in some rows; elsewhere it reads once, few, many or a size class.

clone size | J gene | V gene | D gene | CDR3 DNA | CDR3 protein
. | TRBJ1-2 | TRBV19 | . | TGTGCCAGTAGTATAGGGGCACATAACTATGGCTACACCTTC | CASSIGAHNYGYTF
. | TRBJ1-5 | TRBV4-1 | . | TGCGCCAGCAGCCAAGAAATAGGGGGAGATCAGCCCCAGCATTTT | CASSQEIGGDQPQHF
. | TRBJ1-3 | TRBV4-1 | TRBD1 | TGCGCCAGCAGCCAAGCGGGACAGGGTAGTCGTGGAAACACCATATATTTT | CASSQAGQGSRGNTIYF
few | TRBJ2-7 | TRBV7-8 | . | TGTGCCAGCAGCTTGGGCAGGGACTACGAGCAGTACTTC | CASSLGRDYEQYF
. | TRBJ2-7 | TRBV11-2 | TRBD2 | TGTGCCAGCAGCTCTCTAGCGGGAGGGCCTGGGGAGCAGTACTTC | CASSSLAGGPGEQYF
. | TRBJ2-7 | TRBV10-3 | TRBD1 | TGTGCCATCCGACCAGGGGGCGCCGGGCAGTACTTC | CAIRPGGAGQYF
few | TRBJ2-6 | TRBV19 | TRBD1 | TGTGCCAGTAGCCGGGCGGGACAGGGGCCCTCTGGGGCCAACGTCCTGACTTTC | CASSRAGQGPSGANVLTF
. | TRBJ1-1 | TRBV27 | . | TGTGCCAGCAGTTTTCAAGAACTAACTGAAGCTTTCTTT | CASSFQELTEAFF
. | TRBJ1-4 | TRBV30 | TRBD1 | TGTGCCTGGAGTACCGGGACAGGGAGCGAAAAACTGTTTTTT | CAWSTGTGSEKLFF
. | TRBJ2-3 | TRBV7-3 | . | TGTGCCAGCAGCAAAGACGTAGCCCTCACAGATACGCAGTATTTT | CASSKDVALTDTQYF
. | TRBJ1-2 | TRBV27 | TRBD1 | TGTGCCAGCAGTTTATTAGCACAGGGGCTTAACTATGGCTACACCTTC | CASSLLAQGLNYGYTF
. | TRBJ2-1 | TRBV5-8 | TRBD1 | TGTGCCAGCAGCTCCGACAGGGGGATGTGGAATGAGCAGTTCTTC | CASSSDRGMWNEQFF
. | TRBJ1-2 | TRBV28 | . | TGTGCCTCGAGGGCTAACTATGGCTACACCTTC | CASRANYGYTF
. | TRBJ2-5 | TRBV12-5 | . | TGTGCTAGTGGTTTGGGGTACGCAGGAGAGACCCAGTACTTC | CASGLGYAGETQYF
. | TRBJ1-4 | TRBV14 | TRBD1 | TGTGCCAGCAGCCAAGATCAGGGGGTAGGGGAAAAACTGTTTTTT | CASSQDQGVGEKLFF
. | TRBJ1-1 | TRBV18 | . | TGTGCCAGCTCGCCCGGGGGCAACACTGAAGCTTTCTTT | CASSPGGNTEAFF
few | TRBJ1-4 | TRBV2 | . | TGTGCCAGCAAACGGACTGGAAATGAAAAACTGTTTTTT | CASKRTGNEKLFF
. | TRBJ2-5 | TRBV18 | . | TGTGCCAGCTCACCCTTCGGCAAGGCTAGTGGGGATGAGACCCAGTACTTC | CASSPFGKASGDETQYF
. | TRBJ1-1 | TRBV5-1 | . | TGCGCCAGCAGGTCGGGGAACACTGAAGCTTTCTTT | CASRSGNTEAFF
. | TRBJ2-5 | TRBV5-1 | . | TGCGCCAGCAGCCGCTTTGATAGGACAGTTGGCGAGACCCAGTACTTC | CASSRFDRTVGETQYF
. | TRBJ2-3 | TRBV7-9 | TRBD1 | TGTGCCAGCAGCTCCGCGGGGACAGGATCCACAGATACGCAGTATTTT | CASSSAGTGSTDTQYF
. | TRBJ2-7 | TRBV6-5 | . | TGTGCCAGCAGTTACGTCTACGAGCAGTACTTC | CASSYVYEQYF
. | TRBJ2-2 | TRBV11-2 | . | TGTGCCAGCAGCACCCCGACCGGGGAGCTGTTTTTT | CASSTPTGELFF
. | TRBJ2-1 | TRBV30 | . | TGTGCCTGGAGTCTCACCAACTTCATCTACAATGAGCAGTTCTTC | CAWSLTNFIYNEQFF
. | TRBJ2-1 | TRBV5-1 | TRBD2 | TGCGCCAGCAGCTTTAGAACTAGCGGGACGAATGAGCAGTTCTTC | CASSFRTSGTNEQFF
. | TRBJ2-7 | TRBV9 | . | TGTGCCAGCAGCCCTCGGACGGGAAGCTACGAGCAGTACTTC | CASSPRTGSYEQYF
. | TRBJ2-2 | TRBV9 | . | TGTGCCAGCAGCGCGGCGAACACCGGGGAGCTGTTTTTT | CASSAANTGELFF
once | TRBJ1-1 | TRBV14 | . | TGTGCCAGCAGCCAAGGACGTGGCGCTTTCTTT | CASSQGRGAFF
. | TRBJ2-1 | TRBV7-9 | . | TGTGCCAGCAGCTTAGGGGAGCTAGCCAATGAGCAGTTCTTC | CASSLGELANEQFF
few | TRBJ1-5 | TRBV4-3 | TRBD1 | TGCGCCAGCAGCCCAGACCAGGGGGCTGGTCAGCCCCAGCATTTT | CASSPDQGAGQPQHF
. | TRBJ1-5 | TRBV19 | . | TGTGCCAGTAGGTTGCTTGACAGGTTCAATCAGCCCCAGCATTTT | CASRLLDRFNQPQHF
. | TRBJ1-5 | TRBV27 | TRBD1 | TGTGCCAGCACGACAGGGACGGACCAGCCCCAGCATTTT | CASTTGTDQPQHF
. | TRBJ2-7 | TRBV11-2 | . | TGTGCCAGCAGCCCAGAGGGCAGGGCAGGCTACGAGCAGTACTTC | CASSPEGRAGYEQYF
. | TRBJ2-3 | TRBV10-3 | TRBD1 | TGTGCCGTCGCCGGACAGGTCACAGATACGCAGTATTTT | CAVAGQVTDTQYF
. | TRBJ1-3 | TRBV18 | . | TGTGCCAGCTCACCGGACGGAAATACCATATATTTT | CASSPDGNTIYF
. | TRBJ1-2 | TRBV11-1 | . | TGTGCCAGCAGCTTAAGAGGGACCTATGGCTACACCTTC | CASSLRGTYGYTF
. | TRBJ2-6 | TRBV5-1 | . | TGCGCCAGCAACGAAGGCAGCCAAAACTCTGGGGCCAACGTCCTGACTTTC | CASNEGSQNSGANVLTF
. | TRBJ2-5 | TRBV11-2 | . | TGTGCCAGCAGCTTAGGTGGCCAAGAGACCCAGTACTTC | CASSLGGQETQYF
once | TRBJ1-2 | TRBV5-1 | . | TGCGCCAGCAGCCCTCATCAGGGGTATGGCTACACCTTC | CASSPHQGYGYTF
. | TRBJ2-1 | TRBV28 | TRBD2 | TGTGCCAGCAGTTTCCCGGCGGGGGTTTTTATAGATGAGCAGTTCTTC | CASSFPAGVFIDEQFF
. | TRBJ2-5 | TRBV6-4 | TRBD2 | TGTGCCAGCAGTGAAGCTAGCGGGAGTGTGGAGACCCAGTACTTC | CASSEASGSVETQYF